The 18 T cell receptor beta chains given below trace back to one sample, sequenced in a study of CXCR3-negative and CXCR3-positive naive CD8 T cells. All TRB cDNA libraries came from 5' RACE performed with UMI labels. No DNA is given; TCRdb re-called the 5' RACE reads and lists each CDR3 protein once. Listed are 75,000 to 95,000 distinct CDR3 sequences; approximately 1.1% falls within the top ten. The material sequenced was naive CXCR3- CD8+ T cells from blood. The sample's subset: CD45RO-CCR7+CD27+CD95- naive CD8+ T cells lacking CXCR3 (TNR3-). The receptors stem from a human donor in good health. Some clones in this sample may be carry-over from other donors' samples.

The chain combines TRBV29-1 with TRBJ1-2; TCRdb indicates TRBD1, and absent DNA this call remains unverified. The CDR3 totals 11 residues. Germline V gene lookup returns CDR1 SQVTM and CDR2 ANQGSEA. The CDR3: CSVVGGWGYTF.

The CDR3 spells CSVEVGRMNTEAFF. The chain joins TRBV29-1 to TRBJ1-1. Germline values: CDR1 SQVTM, CDR2 ANQGSEA. The CDR3 consists of 14 residues.

This chain joins TRBV29-1 and TRBJ2-1. This CDR3 region has 12 residues. Germline V CDR1 and CDR2: SQVTM, ANQGSEA. CDR3 sequence reads: CSVELEMDEQFF.

J is TRBJ1-1 and V is TRBV2; without DNA, the TCRdb call of TRBD1 cannot be checked. Germline lookup yields CDR1 SNHLY and CDR2 FYNNEI. The CDR3 has 14 amino acids. The chain's CDR3 is CASSWTPGNTEAFF.

CDR3 residues: CSVGARTEQETQYF. The chain recombines TRBV29-1 with TRBJ2-5; TCRdb names TRBD1, which stays unverified in the absence of DNA. In germline, CDR1 is SQVTM, CDR2 ANQGSEA. The CDR3 runs to 14 residues.

V gene TRBV2 combines with J gene TRBJ2-3. CDR1 is SNHLY and CDR2 is FYNNEI in the germline V gene. This CDR3 has 13 amino acids. CDR3 in amino acids: CASSKRNTDTQYF. Full variable domain (rest looked up from reference TRBV2 and TRBJ2-3): EPEVTQTPSHQVTQMGQEVILRCVPISNHLYFYWYRQILGQKVEFLVSFYNNEISEKSEIFDDQFSVERPDGSNFTLKIRSTKLEDSAMYFCASSKRNTDTQYFGPGTRLTVL.

The V call is TRBV11-2, the J call TRBJ2-1; TCRdb returns TRBD1, unconfirmable since there is no DNA. The CDR3 extends over 17 amino acids. In germline, CDR1 is SGHAT, CDR2 FQNNGV. Here the CDR3 reads CASSRKADRGGYNEQFF.

This rearrangement joins TRBV18 to TRBJ2-7. In germline, CDR1 is KGHSH, CDR2 LQKENI. The CDR3 extends over 13 amino acids. The chain's CDR3 is CVSSPTDGYEQYF.

The CDR3 reads CASSLDEGFPETQYF. This chain connects TRBV14 to TRBJ2-5. Per germline, CDR1 SGHDN and CDR2 FVKESK. The CDR3 covers 15 residues. The full variable domain, its missing parts supplied by reference TRBV14 and TRBJ2-5, is EAGVTQFPSHSVIEKGQTVTLRCDPISGHDNLYWYRRVMGKEIKFLLHFVKESKQDESGMPNNRFLAERTGGTYSTLKVQPAELEDSGVYFCASSLDEGFPETQYFGPGTRLLVL.

V is TRBV30 and J is TRBJ1-1. CDR1 is GTSNPN and CDR2 is SVGIG in the germline V gene (reference sequence). This CDR3 has 11 amino acids. CDR3 amino acids: CAWNLLSEAFF.

The genes are TRBV6-2 or TRBV6-3 and TRBJ2-1. Germline assignment: CDR1 MNHEY and CDR2 SVGEGT. The CDR3 is made up of 13 amino acids. The CDR3 sequence is CATAVGPHNEQFF.

This sequence joins TRBV20-1 and TRBJ2-5; the D call from TCRdb, TRBD1, cannot be confirmed without DNA. CDR3 length: 14 residues. CDR1 and CDR2 (germline): DFQATT, SNEGSKA (reference sequence). CDR3 sequence reads: CSARRGTIQETQYF.

The chain joins TRBV10-3 to TRBJ2-7; TCRdb gives TRBD1 as the D gene, but with no DNA this cannot be confirmed. This CDR3 is 13 amino acids long. Germline assignment: CDR1 ENHRY and CDR2 SYGVKD. CDR3 residues: CAISEGRPYEQYF.

CDR3 sequence reads: CASSELRTGQLYNEQFF. J is TRBJ2-1 and V is TRBV25-1; the TCRdb call, TRBD1, lacks DNA for checking. This CDR3 has 17 amino acids. Germline V gene sequence: CDR1 MGHDK, CDR2 SYGVNS.

This chain uses TRBV29-1 with TRBJ1-1. This CDR3 spans 13 amino acids. The V gene's germline CDR1 is SQVTM and CDR2 ANQGSEA. CDR3 amino acids: CSAESQGNTEAFF.

J is TRBJ2-3 and V is TRBV12-3 or TRBV12-4; absent DNA, TCRdb's TRBD1 call cannot be checked. This CDR3 contains 15 residues. The CDR3 loop reads CASSPRSLGADTQYF.

The V gene is TRBV25-1, the J gene TRBJ2-5; TCRdb picks TRBD1, but there is no DNA to check that call. CDR3 length: 11 amino acids. Germline V lookup: CDR1 MGHDK, CDR2 SYGVNS. The CDR3 sequence is CASSDGGTQYF.

The chain combines TRBV6-2 or TRBV6-3 with TRBJ2-4. CDR1 and CDR2 (germline): MNHEY, SVGEGT. The length of the CDR3 is 14 residues. The CDR3 protein is CASSYSTSSDIQYF.